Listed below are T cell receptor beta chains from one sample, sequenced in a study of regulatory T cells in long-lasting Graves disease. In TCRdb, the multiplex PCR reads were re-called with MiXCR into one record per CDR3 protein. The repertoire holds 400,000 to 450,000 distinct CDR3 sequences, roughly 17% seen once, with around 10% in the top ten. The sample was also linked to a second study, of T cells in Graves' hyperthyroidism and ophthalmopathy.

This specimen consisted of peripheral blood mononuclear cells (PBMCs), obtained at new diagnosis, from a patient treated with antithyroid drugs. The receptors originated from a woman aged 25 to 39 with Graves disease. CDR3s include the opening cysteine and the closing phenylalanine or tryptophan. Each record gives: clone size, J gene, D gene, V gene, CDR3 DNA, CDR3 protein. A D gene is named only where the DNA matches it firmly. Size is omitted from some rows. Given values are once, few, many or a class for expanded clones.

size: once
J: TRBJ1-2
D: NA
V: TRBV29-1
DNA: TGCAGCGTTGAGAGGGACTATGGCTACACCTTC
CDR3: CSVERDYGYTF

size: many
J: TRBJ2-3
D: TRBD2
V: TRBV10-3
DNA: TGTGCCATCCAGACCCAGCGGGAGGGCACAGATACGCAGTATTTT
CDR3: CAIQTQREGTDTQYF

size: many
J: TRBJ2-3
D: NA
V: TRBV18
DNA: TGTGCCAGCTCACCTACCGACAGCCACCTGGGGGATACGCAGTATTTT
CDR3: CASSPTDSHLGDTQYF

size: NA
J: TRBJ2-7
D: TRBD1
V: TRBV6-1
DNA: TGTGCCAGCAGTACAGACAGGGGGCATCCCTACGAGCAGTACTTC
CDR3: CASSTDRGHPYEQYF

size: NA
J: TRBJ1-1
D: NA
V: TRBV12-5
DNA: TGTGCTAGTGGTTTGGTACTCGGGTCGGACAGCCCCATGAACACTGAAGCTTTCTTT
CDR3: CASGLVLGSDSPMNTEAFF

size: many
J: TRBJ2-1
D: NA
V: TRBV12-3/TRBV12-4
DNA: TGTGCCAGCAGTTTGTACGACTACAATGAGCAGTTCTTC
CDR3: CASSLYDYNEQFF

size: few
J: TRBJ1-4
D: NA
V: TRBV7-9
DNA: TGTGCCAGCAGCTTAGGCGGGGGCCTTAATGAAAAACTGTTTTTT
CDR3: CASSLGGGLNEKLFF

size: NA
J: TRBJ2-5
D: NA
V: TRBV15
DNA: TGTGCCACCAGCAGAGGTCCCCCCGGGGTGACCCAGTACTTC
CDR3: CATSRGPPGVTQYF

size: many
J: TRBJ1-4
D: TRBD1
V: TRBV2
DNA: TGTGCCAGCATCAGGGGGAATGAAAAACTGTTTTTT
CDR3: CASIRGNEKLFF

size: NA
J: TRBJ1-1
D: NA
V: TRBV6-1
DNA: TGTGCCAGCAGGACCGTTGGGAACACTGAAGCTTTCTTT
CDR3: CASRTVGNTEAFF

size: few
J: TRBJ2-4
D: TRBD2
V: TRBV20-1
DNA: TGCAGTGCTAGAGATCACTTGCGGGAGGCAAACATTCAGTACTTC
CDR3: CSARDHLREANIQYF

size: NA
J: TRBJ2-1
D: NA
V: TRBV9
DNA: TGTGCCAGCAGCGTAGGGGACAACTCCTACAATGAGCAGTTCTTC
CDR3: CASSVGDNSYNEQFF

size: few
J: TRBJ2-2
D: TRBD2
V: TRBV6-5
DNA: TGTGCCAGCAGTTACGTACTTAGGGCTAGCGGGAGGGACACCGGGGAGCTGTTTTTT
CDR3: CASSYVLRASGRDTGELFF

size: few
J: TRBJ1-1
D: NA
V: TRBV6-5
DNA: TGTGCCAGCAGTTACTCACAGGGTTCCACTGAAGCTTTCTTT
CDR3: CASSYSQGSTEAFF

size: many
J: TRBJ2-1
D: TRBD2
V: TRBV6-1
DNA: TGTGCCAGCAGTAAGCGGGACCCATACAATGAGCAGTTCTTC
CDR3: CASSKRDPYNEQFF

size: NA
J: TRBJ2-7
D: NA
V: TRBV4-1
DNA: TGCGCCAGCAGCCATAACGGGGCCTACGAGCAGTACTTC
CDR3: CASSHNGAYEQYF

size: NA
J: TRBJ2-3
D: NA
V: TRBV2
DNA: TGTGCCAGCAGTATGACCACTAGCACAGATACGCAGTATTTT
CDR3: CASSMTTSTDTQYF

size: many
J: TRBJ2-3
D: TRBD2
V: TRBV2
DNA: TGTGCCAGCAGTGAAGTTCTAGCGGACACAGATACGCAGTATTTT
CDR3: CASSEVLADTDTQYF

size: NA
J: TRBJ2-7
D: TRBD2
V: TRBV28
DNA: TGTGCCAGCAGTTTAGCCGGGGGGGGCCTCGAGCAGTACTTC
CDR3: CASSLAGGGLEQYF

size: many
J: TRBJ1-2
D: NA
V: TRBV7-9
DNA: TGTGCCAGCAGCCGAACTCGGGACTCCCTCTATGGCTACACCTTC
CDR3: CASSRTRDSLYGYTF

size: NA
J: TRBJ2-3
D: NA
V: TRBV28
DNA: TGTGCCAGCAGAATAGCGGTTTTTAGCACAGATACGCAGTATTTT
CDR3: CASRIAVFSTDTQYF

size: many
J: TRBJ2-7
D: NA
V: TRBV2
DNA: TGTGCCAGCAGTGTAGCAGCCTACGAGCAGTACTTC
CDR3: CASSVAAYEQYF

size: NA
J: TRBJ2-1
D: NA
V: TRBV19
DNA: TGTGCCACCAAAGGACCCCTCAATGAGCAGTTCTTC
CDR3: CATKGPLNEQFF

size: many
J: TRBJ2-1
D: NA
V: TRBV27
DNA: TGTGCCAGCAGTCCTGCGCTGGCGGTGGGTCTTGAGCAGTTCTTC
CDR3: CASSPALAVGLEQFF

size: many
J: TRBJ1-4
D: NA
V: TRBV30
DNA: TGTGCCTGGAATTTCGGACTGGATGAAAAACTGTTTTTT
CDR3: CAWNFGLDEKLFF

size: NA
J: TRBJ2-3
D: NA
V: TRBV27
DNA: TGTGCCAGCAGACGCAAGCCGGACATACCGAACACAGATACGCAGTATTTT
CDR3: CASRRKPDIPNTDTQYF

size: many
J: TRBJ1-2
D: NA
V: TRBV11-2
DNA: TGTGCCAGCAGCTTAGACGGGGGAGTTGGCTATGGCTACACCTTC
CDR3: CASSLDGGVGYGYTF

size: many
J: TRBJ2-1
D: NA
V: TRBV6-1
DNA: TGTGCCACCTACAAAGGGACCAACAATGAGCAGTTCTTC
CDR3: CATYKGTNNEQFF

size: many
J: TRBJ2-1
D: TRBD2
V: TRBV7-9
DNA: TGTGCCAGCAGCACCCCAGCGGGAGATGAGCAGTTCTTC
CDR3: CASSTPAGDEQFF

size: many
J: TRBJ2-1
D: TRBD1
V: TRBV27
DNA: TGTGCCAGCAGTCCCGGGACAGGGGGCACTTATGAGCAGTTCTTC
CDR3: CASSPGTGGTYEQFF

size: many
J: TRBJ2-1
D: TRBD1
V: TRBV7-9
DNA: TGTGCCAGCAGCTTAGCGGGGGACAGGTCCGATGAGCAGTTCTTC
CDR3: CASSLAGDRSDEQFF

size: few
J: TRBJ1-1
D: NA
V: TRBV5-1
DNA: TGCGCCAGCAGCTTGGGTTCAGGGACATCGAACACTGAAGCTTTCTTT
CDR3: CASSLGSGTSNTEAFF

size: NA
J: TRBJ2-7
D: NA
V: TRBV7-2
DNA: TGTGCCAGCAGCTTAGGAGGTGGCCAGCAGTACTTC
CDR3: CASSLGGGQQYF

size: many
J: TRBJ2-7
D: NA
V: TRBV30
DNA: TGTGCCTGGAATGGTAGATTTTACGCCTACGAGCAGTACTTC
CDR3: CAWNGRFYAYEQYF

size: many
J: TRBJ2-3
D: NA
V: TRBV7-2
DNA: TGTGCCAGCAGCCGAACCAGCACAGATACGCAGTATTTT
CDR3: CASSRTSTDTQYF

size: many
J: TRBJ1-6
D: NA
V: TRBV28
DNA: TGTGCCAGCAGTTTGTCGACAGGTGCGGGTTCACCCCTCCACTTT
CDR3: CASSLSTGAGSPLHF

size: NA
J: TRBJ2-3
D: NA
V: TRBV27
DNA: TGTGCCAGCAGTCGGACAGAGGACACCGGCGGCGGAGATACGCAGTATTTT
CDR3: CASSRTEDTGGGDTQYF

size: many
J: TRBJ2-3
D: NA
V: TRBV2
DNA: TGTGCCAGCAGTCAAACAGGGTTCACAGATACGCAGTATTTT
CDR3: CASSQTGFTDTQYF

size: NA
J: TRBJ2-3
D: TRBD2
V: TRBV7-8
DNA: TGTGCCAGCAGCCCCCTAGCGGGAGTAGGAGATACGCAGTATTTT
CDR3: CASSPLAGVGDTQYF

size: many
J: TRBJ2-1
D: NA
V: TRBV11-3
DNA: TGTGCCAGCAGCTGCCCTTTAGCGGACGCCTACAATGAGCAGTTCTTC
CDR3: CASSCPLADAYNEQFF

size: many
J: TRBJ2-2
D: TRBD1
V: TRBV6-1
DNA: TGTGCCAGCAGTGTCGACAGGGGGCGTGCCGGGGAGCTGTTTTTT
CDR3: CASSVDRGRAGELFF

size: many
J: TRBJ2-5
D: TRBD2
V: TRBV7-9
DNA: TGTGCCAGCAGCCCCGCTGGGGGAGGGGAGACCCAGTACTTC
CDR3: CASSPAGGGETQYF

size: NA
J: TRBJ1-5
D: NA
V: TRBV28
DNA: TGTGCCAGCAGTTCTGGAATCCAGGTGCGGGGCAGGGAGACCCAGCCCCAGCATTTT
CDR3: CASSSGIQVRGRETQPQHF

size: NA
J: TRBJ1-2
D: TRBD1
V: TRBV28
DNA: TGTGCCAGCAGTTCCGGGACAGGGAATGGCTACACCTTC
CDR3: CASSSGTGNGYTF

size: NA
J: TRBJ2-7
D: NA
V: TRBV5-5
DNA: TGTGCCAGCAGCTCCGGACAGAACTCCTACGAGCAGTACTTC
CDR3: CASSSGQNSYEQYF

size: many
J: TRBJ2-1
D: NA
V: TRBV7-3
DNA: TGTGCCAGCAGCTTAACTTTCAGGGATGAGCAGTTCTTC
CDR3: CASSLTFRDEQFF

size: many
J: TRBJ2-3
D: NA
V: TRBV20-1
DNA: TGCAGTGCCCAGCAGGGGGGAGGCACAGATACGCAGTATTTT
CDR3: CSAQQGGGTDTQYF

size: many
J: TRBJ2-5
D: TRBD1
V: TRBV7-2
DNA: TGTGCCAGCAGGTCGGAACAGGGGGCGACCCAGTACTTC
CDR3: CASRSEQGATQYF

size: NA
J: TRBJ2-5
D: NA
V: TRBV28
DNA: TGTGCCAGCAGTTTATACTTGTCGTTGGGCAGCAAAGAGACCCAGTACTTC
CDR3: CASSLYLSLGSKETQYF

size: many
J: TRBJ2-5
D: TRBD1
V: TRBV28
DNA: TGCGCCAGCAGCTTCCAGGGGGCGAGAGAGACCCAGTACTTC
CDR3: CASSFQGARETQYF

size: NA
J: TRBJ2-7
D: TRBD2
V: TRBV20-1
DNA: TGCAGTGCCCCGGGACTAGCGGCCTACGAGCAGTACTTC
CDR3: CSAPGLAAYEQYF

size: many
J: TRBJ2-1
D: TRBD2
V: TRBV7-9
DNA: TGTGCCAGCAGCTCACTAGCGGGGAGCTCCTACAATGAGCAGTTCTTC
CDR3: CASSSLAGSSYNEQFF

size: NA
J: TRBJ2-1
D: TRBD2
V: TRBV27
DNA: TGTGCCAGCAGTTTATTGGTAGCGGGAGGGCCCGGGGATGAGCAGTTCTTC
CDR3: CASSLLVAGGPGDEQFF

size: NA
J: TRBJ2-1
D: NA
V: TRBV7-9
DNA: TGTGCCAGCAGCTTAGGGACGAGACTAGAGCTCAATGATCAGTTCTTC
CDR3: CASSLGTRLELNDQFF

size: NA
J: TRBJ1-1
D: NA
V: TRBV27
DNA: TGTGCCAGCAGTGCCCTGGGGGGGCCTTCTGAAGCTTTCTTT
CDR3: CASSALGGPSEAFF

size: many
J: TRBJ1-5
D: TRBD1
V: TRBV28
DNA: TGTGCCAGCAGGACAGGGGTCCCTAGCAATCAGCCCCAGCATTTT
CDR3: CASRTGVPSNQPQHF

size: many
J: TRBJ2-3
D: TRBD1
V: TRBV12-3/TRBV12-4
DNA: TGTGCCAGCACCCGGACAGGGGGCACAGATACGCAGTATTTT
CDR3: CASTRTGGTDTQYF

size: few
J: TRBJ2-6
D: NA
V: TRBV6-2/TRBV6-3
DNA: TGTGCCAGCAGTTACTCTTTCTTCTCTGGGGCCAACGTCCTGACTTTC
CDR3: CASSYSFFSGANVLTF

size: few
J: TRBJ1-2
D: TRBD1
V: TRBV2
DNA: TGTGCCAGCGGGGGACAGGGGGTCAACTATGGCTACACCTTC
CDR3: CASGGQGVNYGYTF

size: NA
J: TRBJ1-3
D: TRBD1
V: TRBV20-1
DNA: TGCAGTGCTAGAGATTTACAGGGGGACGGAAACACCATATATTTT
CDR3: CSARDLQGDGNTIYF